This paragraph covers one TCR beta chain sequence. It has no known antigen specificity. Base qualities were left out, and no much larger clone turns up one base away. TCRbeta CDR3 regions were amplified from genomic DNA using the immunoSEQ Assay, a bias-controlled multiplex PCR. The original methods were these. The number of nucleated cells in each sample was estimated by amplification of reference gene primers within the assay. Sequence reads were collapsed and filtered to measure the absolute abundance of every unique TCRbeta CDR3 rearrangement. Productive Simpson clonality was computed per sample as the square root of Simpson's diversity index over productive rearrangements. This is the immuneACCESS table as TCRdb keeps it, with only in-frame sequences that have V and J called. A part of the clones is gone; compared with another copy, unresolved V genes explain less than half, and the rest is unexplained. V and J calls plus clone size are reproduced from that table; the DNA served to infer D and trimming. Within this sample are just over 95,000 clones, with just under 90% of them counted one time only. The top ten constitute approximately 15% of the sample.

The record originates from a study of blood T cell repertoires in COVID-19 (dated by TCRdb to 2020 to 2021). For context, the study as a whole: Collaborator samples came from the United States, Italy and Spain and covered acute and convalescent phases of COVID-19. A de-identified subject ID, COVID-19 status, age in years and sex were almost always included in the sample metadata. The samples were drawn from the first 160 participants of the ongoing ImmuneRACE study and from 1,254 subjects provided by 6 global collaborators. The dataset comprised deeply sampled blood TCRbeta repertoires from subjects exposed to, actively infected with, or recovered from COVID-19. A freely available public database, intended as a resource for researchers studying the immune response to SARS-CoV-2, is where the repertoires were released. Where HLA class I and class II types were available, the types were taken from metadata supplied by the sample provider, not from assay-based typing. The material from the prospective study consisted of cDNA or gDNA derived from T cells, B-cell-depleted T cells, or PBMCs. General study outcomes and caveats: The amount of clinical and demographic metadata varied by source and participant and was provided uncurated.

Each collaborating institution followed its own protocols to collect whole blood in K2EDTA tubes. For TCRbeta analysis, collaborators shipped samples in one of three forms: frozen whole blood, isolated PBMCs, or DNA extracted from either of those sample types. CDR3 length: 13 amino acids, cysteine to phenylalanine. Of the read, only the CDR3 DNA is kept; its 39 bases are in frame from base 1. From a lookup of the germline V gene (reference sequence), CDR1 and CDR2 are PRHDT and FYEKMQ. Here V drops 5 bases and J drops 5 bases, and the junction holds 5 bases not matched to any gene. The sequence came from a human donor in a cohort sampled during active COVID-19. Sequencing was carried out using peripheral blood. This chain is built from TRBV13 and TRBJ2-5, and 7 junction bases match TRBD1. CDR3 protein: CASSLQGRETQYF. The nucleotide sequence reads TGTGCCAGCAGCCTACAGGGGCGGGAGACCCAGTACTTC.